These T cell receptor beta chains were read from a single sample in a study of CXCR3-negative and CXCR3-positive naive CD8 T cells. TCRdb re-called the 5' RACE reads and catalogs CDR3 proteins one per entry, DNA excluded. The ten top clones account for 2% to 2.5%, within a sample of roughly 8,700 distinct CDR3 sequences. Sequenced input: naive CXCR3- CD8+ T cells from blood. These TCRs come from a human donor in good health. Some clones in this sample may be carry-over from other donors' samples. CDR3s include the opening cysteine and the closing phenylalanine or tryptophan. The order of the fields is V gene, J gene, clone size, CDR3 protein. Clone size is not always given. Where it is, it says once, few, many or a class for expanded clones.

TRBV12-3/TRBV12-4	TRBJ2-7	.	CASSPLSSGSSYEQYF
TRBV6-5	TRBJ2-5	medium-sized	CASSSGQLTQETQYF
TRBV29-1	TRBJ1-6	medium-sized	CSVETGEGSPLHF
TRBV19	TRBJ1-4	medium-sized	CASMWDNNEKLFF
TRBV25-1	TRBJ2-7	.	CASSVTYEQYF
TRBV3-1	TRBJ2-7	medium-sized	CASSQDGRATVYEQYF
TRBV11-3	TRBJ2-3	.	CASSPIGDTQYF
TRBV12-3/TRBV12-4	TRBJ2-1	medium-sized	CASSPRSGNEQFF
TRBV29-1	TRBJ2-5	medium-sized	CSVDQGLDETQYF
TRBV20-1	TRBJ1-3	.	CSARLLNTIYF
TRBV4-3	TRBJ2-1	.	CASSLGHRNYNEQFF
TRBV4-1	TRBJ1-1	.	CASSPQSANTEAFF
TRBV29-1	TRBJ2-6	.	CSVGGIFSGANVLTF
TRBV20-1	TRBJ2-4	.	CSASSGLAPFNIQYF